The sequence of this T cell receptor beta chain was determined in a study of blood T cell repertoires in COVID-19. Study details: Samples came from the United States, Italy and Spain, spanning acute and convalescent COVID-19. Sources were T cells, B-cell-depleted T cells, or PBMCs; the material itself was cDNA or gDNA.

The authors' processing: Using reference gene primer amplification, nucleated cell counts were estimated. The protocol was immunoSEQ multiplex PCR, while the TCRdb copy is restricted to in-frame clones and leaves out a portion. The V and J calls and clone size come from that table; D and trimming were worked out from the DNA. Of roughly 340,000 clones listed, 90% to 95% are singletons. This clonotype originated in a woman aged 18-29 years who had recovered from COVID-19. The sequenced sample was peripheral blood.

The CDR3 DNA reads TGTGCCACCAGTGACCCCTCCGGGGAGCTGTTTTTT. As protein: CATSDPSGELFF. This chain connects TRBV24-1 to TRBJ2-2; D uncertain. Trimming took 4 bases from V and 6 from J, leaving 5 bases between them. CDR1 is KGHDR, CDR2 SFDVKD, per germline. The CDR3 covers 12 residues.